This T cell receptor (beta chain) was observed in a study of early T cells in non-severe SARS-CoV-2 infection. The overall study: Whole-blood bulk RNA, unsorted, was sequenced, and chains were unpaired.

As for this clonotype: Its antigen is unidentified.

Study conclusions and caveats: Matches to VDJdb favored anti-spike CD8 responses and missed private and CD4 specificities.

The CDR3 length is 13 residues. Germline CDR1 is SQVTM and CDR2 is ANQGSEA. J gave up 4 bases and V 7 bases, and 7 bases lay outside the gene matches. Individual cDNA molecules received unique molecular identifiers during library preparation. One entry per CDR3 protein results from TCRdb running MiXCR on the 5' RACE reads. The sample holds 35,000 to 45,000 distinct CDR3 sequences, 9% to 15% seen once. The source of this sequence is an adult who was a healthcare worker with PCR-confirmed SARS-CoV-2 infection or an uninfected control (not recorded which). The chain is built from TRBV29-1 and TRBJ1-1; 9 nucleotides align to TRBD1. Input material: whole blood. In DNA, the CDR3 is TGCAGCGAAGAGGGACAGGGCCTCACTGAAGCTTTCTTT. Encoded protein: CSEEGQGLTEAFF. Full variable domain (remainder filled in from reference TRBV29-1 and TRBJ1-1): SAVISQKPSRDICQRGTSLTIQCQVDSQVTMMFWYRQQPGQSLTLIATANQGSEATYESGFVIDKFPISRPNLTFSTLTVSNMSPEDSSIYLCSEEGQGLTEAFFGQGTRLTVV.